The 6 T cell receptor beta chains listed next were all sequenced from one sample in a study of technical replicates of blood from a few donors. Here immunoSEQ multiplex PCR was the method, and the copy in TCRdb shows in-frame clones only, minus some. The sample contains tens of thousands of clones, about 97% of which appear only once. The sequenced sample consisted of T cells isolated from PBMCs. These receptors originate from a human donor in good health.

The V call is TRBV6-5, the J call TRBJ2-7, with D perhaps TRBD2 (5 bases). This CDR3 comprises 14 residues. Trimming stripped 7 bases from V and 5 bases from J, with 18 bases between. Germline-derived CDR1 and CDR2 are MNHEY and SVGAGI. CDR3 in amino acids: CASKWQALRDEQYF. In nucleotides, the CDR3 is TGTGCCAGCAAATGGCAGGCCTTGAGGGACGAGCAGTACTTC.

This chain links TRBV29-1 with TRBJ2-7; tentatively, D is TRBD2 (5 bases). V dropped 4 bases and J dropped 7 bases, with 14 bases sitting between them. Germline loops: CDR1 SQVTM, CDR2 ANQGSEA. CDR3 length: 12 residues. CDR3 loop: CSVVPQPGEQYF. Here the CDR3 DNA reads TGCAGCGTTGTCCCCCAGCCGGGGGAGCAGTACTTC.

V usage is TRBV6-1 and J usage is TRBJ1-4, with D perhaps TRBD1 (6 bases). Trimming removed 3 bases from V and 7 bases from J, with 12 bases in between. The V gene's germline CDR1 is MNHNS and CDR2 SASEGT. The CDR3 sequence is 14 residues long. CDR3 region: CASSDAGAGEKLFF. The CDR3 DNA reads TGTGCCAGCAGTGATGCAGGGGCTGGTGAAAAACTGTTTTTT.

In DNA form, the CDR3 reads TGCGCCAGCAGCCCTGGGACAGCTATCACCGGGGAGCTGTTTTTT. It codes for CASSPGTAITGELFF. The J gene is TRBJ2-2, the V gene TRBV4-1, with 7 bases identical to TRBD1. Germline V gives CDR1 MGHRA, CDR2 YSYEKL. With 4 bases clipped from V and 4 bases from J, the junction kept 6 bases outside the gene matches. The CDR3 length is 15 residues.

The chain recombines TRBV6-1 with TRBJ2-3, with TRBD2 as a possible D gene (6 bases). Trimming stripped 3 bases from V and 9 bases from J, with 13 bases between. From germline, CDR1 is MNHNS and CDR2 SASEGT. CDR3 length: 13 amino acids. CDR3 DNA sequence: TGTGCCAGCAGTGATGCGGGGCTACCGACGCAGTATTTT. Its translation is CASSDAGLPTQYF.

The chain combines TRBV2 with TRBJ1-5, with D maybe TRBD1 (5 bases). With 3 bases removed from V and 4 bases from J, the gap between germline ends came to 10 bases. The CDR3 covers 14 residues. From germline, CDR1 is SNHLY and CDR2 FYNNEI. The CDR3 DNA sequence: TGTGCCAGCAGTGACAGGGAAGGGAATCAGCCCCAGCATTTT. Translated: CASSDREGNQPQHF.